One and the same sample provided the 20 T cell receptor beta chains below, sequenced in a study of T cells after yellow fever vaccination. TCRdb re-called the 5' RACE reads through MiXCR, storing one row per CDR3 protein. The sample has about 360,000 distinct CDR3 sequences, around 6.4% seen once. Sequencing was performed on PBMCs, taken 5 days after the yellow fever booster vaccination. These receptors came from a man younger than 45 who received the YFV17D yellow fever vaccine.

This chain links TRBV28 with TRBJ2-7, with 8 bases that match TRBD2. In germline, CDR1 is MDHEN, CDR2 SYDVKM. The J segment lost 5 bases and the V segment lost 7 bases, leaving 7 bases of the junction unmatched. The CDR3 is 13 residues long. CDR3 loop: CASTPGGANEQYF. For the CDR3, the DNA is TGTGCCAGCACGCCCGGGGGGGCGAACGAGCAGTACTTC.

This clonotype has more than one count but fewer than ten. V usage is TRBV5-6 and J usage is TRBJ2-3, with 12 positions matching TRBD2. V was clipped by 4 bases and J by 7 bases; unmatched bases: 13. Germline V gene sequence: CDR1 SGHDT, CDR2 YYEEEE. The CDR3 is made up of 17 amino acids. CDR3 loop: CASSRTSGTDGTNTQYF. CDR3 nucleotides: TGTGCCAGCAGCCGGACTAGCGGGACCGACGGGACAAATACGCAGTATTTT.

This chain uses TRBV7-9 with TRBJ1-4; no definite D call. The germline V gene encodes CDR1 SEHNR and CDR2 FQNEAQ (reference sequence). The germline V and J ends were trimmed by 5 bases and 4 bases, with 5 bases remaining between them. CDR3 length: 12 residues. CDR3 DNA sequence: TGTGCCAGCAGCGAGATTAATGAAAAACTGTTTTTT. Protein: CASSEINEKLFF.

The V and J genes are TRBV4-2 and TRBJ1-6; 9 bases are a match to TRBD1. V lost 7 bases and J lost 7; bases outside the gene matches: 5. The germline V gene encodes CDR1 LGHNA and CDR2 YNFKEQ. The CDR3 runs to 14 residues. The CDR3 bases are TGTGCCAGCACCTGGGACAGGGAAAATTCACCCCTCCACTTT. Protein: CASTWDRENSPLHF.

This clonotype was seen at least ten times. The chain links TRBV5-1 to TRBJ2-1; possibly TRBD1 for D (6 bases). Germline V gene data show CDR1 as SGHRS and CDR2 as YFSETQ. This CDR3 is 15 amino acids long. V lost 2 bases, J lost 7 bases, and 16 bases lay in between. As DNA, the CDR3 is TGCGCCAGCAGCTTAGCACCGGCTAGGGGGAATGAGCAGTTCTTC. Encoded protein: CASSLAPARGNEQFF. The full variable domain, rest sourced from reference TRBV5-1 and TRBJ2-1, is KAGVTQTPRYLIKTRGQQVTLSCSPISGHRSVSWYQQTPGQGLQFLFEYFSETQRNKGNFPGRFSGRQFSNSRSEMNVSTLELGDSALYLCASSLAPARGNEQFFGPGTRLTVL.

This clonotype was seen only a few times. The rearrangement uses TRBV4-3 and TRBJ2-7, with 12 bases matching TRBD2. V dropped 1 base and J dropped 9; count of bases not matched to a gene: 7. The CDR3 consists of 15 residues. Germline-derived CDR1 and CDR2 are LGHNA and YSLEER. This chain's CDR3 is CASSQGLAGVSGQYF. CDR3 nucleotides: TGCGCCAGCAGCCAAGGACTAGCGGGAGTTTCAGGGCAGTACTTC.

There are many counts of this clonotype. J is TRBJ2-7 and V is TRBV3-1; no clear D. Trimming left V 0 bases short and J 9 bases short, with 9 bases between. This CDR3 spans 12 amino acids. The germline V gene encodes CDR1 LGHDT and CDR2 YNNKEL (reference sequence). DNA for the CDR3: TGTGCCAGCAGCCAAGATCCGGTGCGGCAGTACTTC. It translates to CASSQDPVRQYF.

This clonotype was detected many times. The chain couples TRBV12-3 or TRBV12-4 to TRBJ1-2; D not certain. Between the trimmed V and J ends, which lost 6 bases and 4 bases, there was a span of 9 bases. The CDR3 is made up of 12 amino acids. In nucleotides, the CDR3 is TGTGCCAGCAGCCTTTCCGTCTATGGCTACACCTTC. Translated, it gives CASSLSVYGYTF.

This chain links TRBV7-3 with TRBJ2-3, with 7 bases identical to TRBD1. This CDR3 contains 14 residues. Trimming cost V 5 bases and J 0 bases; bases outside gene matches: 2. CDR1 is SGHTA and CDR2 is FQGTGA in the germline V gene. In DNA form, the CDR3 reads TGTGCCAGCAGCCCAGGGGGTAGCACAGATACGCAGTATTTT. It yields the protein CASSPGGSTDTQYF.

This chain connects TRBV20-1 to TRBJ2-1; 11 bases agree with TRBD2. Looked up from germline, CDR1 is DFQATT and CDR2 is SNEGSKA (reference sequence). J lost 4 bases, V lost 4 bases, and 9 bases had no gene match. This CDR3 region has 16 residues. For the CDR3, the DNA is TGCAGTGCTAAGAGTCCCGGGACTAGCGGATACAATGAGCAGTTCTTC. It codes for CSAKSPGTSGYNEQFF.

The V call is TRBV12-3 or TRBV12-4, the J call TRBJ2-7, with 9 bases fitting TRBD2. The J segment lost 7 bases and the V segment lost 3 bases, leaving 7 bases of the junction unmatched. This CDR3 comprises 14 residues. The chain's CDR3 is CASSLIAGASEQYF. The DNA for the CDR3 is TGTGCCAGCAGTTTGATAGCGGGAGCGTCGGAGCAGTACTTC.

This rearrangement joins TRBV9 to TRBJ2-2, with D possibly matching TRBD2 (7 bases). V shed 6 bases and J shed 4 bases, with 25 bases lying between them. This CDR3 comprises 18 residues. Germline lookup yields CDR1 SGDLS and CDR2 YYNGEE. The CDR3 spells CASTKTAMGGPSTGELFF. CDR3 coding DNA: TGTGCCAGCACCAAAACGGCCATGGGGGGGCCGAGCACCGGGGAGCTGTTTTTT.

This clonotype was picked up many times. V and J are TRBV30 and TRBJ2-1; maybe TRBD2 (6 bases). The germline V and J ends were trimmed by 3 bases and 0 bases, with 12 bases remaining between them. Germline assignment: CDR1 GTSNPN and CDR2 SVGIG (reference sequence). The CDR3 spans 15 residues. Here the CDR3 reads CAWRPGVSSYNEQFF. CDR3 coding DNA: TGTGCCTGGAGACCGGGAGTCAGCTCCTACAATGAGCAGTTCTTC.

This clonotype turned up a few times. The chain uses TRBV9 and TRBJ2-5, with TRBD2 matching over 10 bases. From germline, CDR1 is SGDLS and CDR2 YYNGEE. The J segment lost 3 bases and the V segment lost 0 bases, leaving 2 bases of the junction unmatched. The CDR3 totals 15 residues. Here the CDR3 reads CASSVDLAGEETQYF. DNA of the CDR3: TGTGCCAGCAGCGTAGATCTAGCGGGAGAAGAGACCCAGTACTTC.

This clonotype occurred many times. The chain carries TRBV4-3 and TRBJ2-5; 10 bases map to TRBD2. The trim removed 0 bases at V and 5 bases at J, leaving 6 bases unmatched. CDR1 and CDR2 from the germline V gene are LGHNA and YSLEER. The CDR3 length is 16 residues. The CDR3 bases are TGCGCCAGCAGCCAAGACAACAGCGGGGGGGGTGAGACCCAGTACTTC. Protein sequence: CASSQDNSGGGETQYF.

This clonotype has a handful of counts. The gene calls are TRBV9 and TRBJ2-1; D unresolved. The CDR3 sequence is 15 residues long. Trimming took off 0 bases at V and 8 bases at J, with 15 bases between the two ends. Germline lookup yields CDR1 SGDLS and CDR2 YYNGEE. The CDR3 DNA is TGTGCCAGCAGCGTAGCCTGGCCCGGGTGGGATGAGCAGTTCTTC. Protein: CASSVAWPGWDEQFF.

The J gene is TRBJ2-3, the V gene TRBV7-9; 11 nucleotides line up with TRBD2. The CDR3 sequence is 16 residues long. Trimming at V came to 4 bases and at J to 3 bases, leaving 6 bases not matched to a gene. Germline V lookup: CDR1 SEHNR, CDR2 FQNEAQ (reference sequence). The DNA for the CDR3 is TGTGCCAGCAGCTCACGACTAGCGGGGTATACAGATACGCAGTATTTT. It encodes CASSSRLAGYTDTQYF.

The chain carries TRBV7-2 and TRBJ2-2, with D perhaps matching TRBD1 or TRBD2 (5 bases each). Trimming cost V 0 bases and J 5 bases, with 7 bases left between them. The CDR3 loop spans 14 amino acids. CDR1 and CDR2 from the germline V gene are SGHTA and FQGNSA. The CDR3 spells CASSLAGPTGELFF. The CDR3 nucleotides read TGTGCCAGCAGCTTAGCGGGACCTACCGGGGAGCTGTTTTTT.

This clonotype was seen ten or more times. The rearrangement uses TRBV5-1 and TRBJ2-6; TRBD2 matches 10 bases. CDR3 length equals 19 residues. Losses at the gene ends were 0 bases for V and 2 bases for J; bases not matched to a gene: 8. Germline loops: CDR1 SGHRS, CDR2 YFSETQ. The CDR3 spells CASSLALAGVAAGANVLTF. As DNA, the CDR3 is TGCGCCAGCAGCTTGGCTCTAGCGGGAGTAGCGGCTGGGGCCAACGTCCTGACTTTC.

The V and J genes are TRBV7-2 and TRBJ2-7; D unresolved. Deletions cut 0 bases from V and 1 base from J, with 10 bases between. The CDR3 has 15 residues. CDR1 and CDR2 (germline): SGHTA, FQGNSA. Here the CDR3 DNA reads TGTGCCAGCAGCTTAGCGGTAGGGAATTCCTACGAGCAGTACTTC. Its translation: CASSLAVGNSYEQYF.